The 13 T cell receptor beta chains below were found in one sample sequenced in a study of tumor-infiltrating lymphocytes in primary liver carcinoma. For each extraction, RNA and DNA were obtained together from 20-30 mg of unsorted bulk tissue. Starting from around 510 ng of total RNA, TCR beta cDNA was produced with a primer in the constant region. TCR beta libraries came from three nested multiplex PCR rounds using slightly modified ARM-PCR. Use of TRBV1-TRBV30 forward primers with a C-beta reverse primer characterized the first two PCR rounds, which lasted around 9 cycles each. In TCRdb, the multiplex PCR reads were re-called with MiXCR into one record per CDR3 protein. The sample holds about 99,000 distinct CDR3 sequences, almost 70% seen once. The specimen sequenced was liver tumor tissue from sampling region 5. Indicated subset: tumor region T5, tumor centre. The receptors were gathered from a woman aged 60-75 years with primary liver carcinoma and hepatitis B virus infection.

On this clonotype: The junction does not match germline at one end; this may be a read error. The rearrangement uses TRBV12-3 or TRBV12-4 and TRBJ2-1; the match to TRBD1 covers 7 bases. CDR3 length: 20 amino acids. The CDR3 is CAGSSYRGVGSTSSYNEQFF. As DNA, the CDR3 is TGTGCCGGCAGTTCGTACAGGGGAGTTGGATCCACAAGCTCCTACAATGAGCAATTCTTC.

This clonotype was picked up many times. The V gene is TRBV28, the J gene TRBJ2-5; TRBD2 aligns across 9 bases. V was clipped by 5 bases and J by 5 bases; unmatched bases: 3. CDR1 is MDHEN and CDR2 is SYDVKM in the germline V gene. This CDR3 spans 13 amino acids. The CDR3: CASSGTSWETQYF. CDR3 coding DNA: TGTGCCAGCAGTGGGACTAGCTGGGAGACCCAGTACTTC.

The chain employs TRBV28 and TRBJ2-1; the D is unclear. From germline, CDR1 is MDHEN and CDR2 SYDVKM. The CDR3 consists of 11 residues. V was cut by 2 bases and J by 10 bases, with 6 bases left in between. The CDR3 DNA reads as TGTGCCAGCAGTTTAGATCGGGAGCAGTTCTTC. It yields the protein CASSLDREQFF.

Sample share makes this clonotype medium-sized. The chain joins TRBV11-2 to TRBJ2-3, with D uncertain. Germline CDR1 is SGHAT and CDR2 is FQNNGV. Trimming stripped 2 bases from V and 2 bases from J, with 11 bases between. There are 15 residues in the CDR3. DNA for the CDR3: TGTGCCAGCAGCTTAAACTTGGGGAACACAGATACGCAGTATTTT. Protein sequence: CASSLNLGNTDTQYF. The whole variable domain, remainder taken from reference TRBV11-2 and TRBJ2-3, is EAGVAQSPRYKIIEKRQSVAFWCNPISGHATLYWYQQILGQGPKLLIQFQNNGVVDDSQLPKDRFSAERLKGVDSTLKIQPAKLEDSAVYLCASSLNLGNTDTQYFGPGTRLTVL.

Details on this clonotype: Sequence at one end of the junction differs from germline and may be a read error. CDR3: CASSSGLVGPDTQCF. CDR3 bases: TGTGCCAGCAGCTCGGGACTAGTGGGACCCGATACGCAGTGTTTT. This chain joins TRBV11-2 and TRBJ2-3; 8 bases match TRBD2. Germline V gene data show CDR1 as SGHAT and CDR2 as FQNNGV. The CDR3 totals 15 residues.

This chain uses TRBV6-5 with TRBJ2-3; D may match TRBD1 or TRBD2 (5 bases each). From germline, CDR1 is MNHEY and CDR2 SVGAGI. The CDR3 extends over 14 amino acids. Trimming removed 6 bases from V and 2 bases from J, with 12 bases in between. The CDR3 region is CASRSGTSTDTQYF. CDR3 nucleotide sequence: TGTGCCAGCAGATCCGGGACCTCCACAGATACGCAGTATTTT.

V is TRBV11-2 and J is TRBJ2-3; 9 bases align to TRBD2. This CDR3 has 17 amino acids. From germline, CDR1 is SGHAT and CDR2 FQNNGV. The J segment lost 0 bases and the V segment lost 10 bases, leaving 14 bases of the junction unmatched. The CDR3 is CANSSVAGVPSTDTQYF. The CDR3 region has the DNA TGTGCCAACTCCTCTGTAGCGGGAGTGCCCAGCACAGATACGCAGTATTTT.

This clonotype appeared a few times. The chain couples TRBV7-9 to TRBJ2-1; TRBD1 might be the D (5 bases). Trimming removed 5 bases from V and 3 bases from J, with 14 bases in between. The length of the CDR3 is 15 residues. In germline, CDR1 is SEHNR, CDR2 FQNEAQ (reference sequence). The CDR3 here is CASSLGSGHYNEQFF. As DNA, the CDR3 is TGTGCCAGCAGCCTGGGCTCAGGGCACTACAATGAGCAGTTCTTC.

This clonotype was seen at least ten times. The V and J genes are TRBV5-4 and TRBJ2-1; perhaps D is TRBD1 or TRBD2 (5 bases each). V lost 4 bases and J 2 bases, leaving 13 bases between the germline ends. Germline CDR1 and CDR2: SGHNT and YYREEE (reference sequence). This CDR3 has 15 amino acids. CDR3 amino acids: CASSLGPAPYNEQFF. CDR3 bases: TGTGCCAGCAGCCTGGGACCGGCCCCCTACAATGAGCAGTTCTTC.

With regard to this clonotype: The junction and the germline gene differ at one end; a read error may be behind it. The chain combines TRBV6-5 with TRBJ1-1; 9 bases map to TRBD1. Per germline, CDR1 MNHEY and CDR2 SVGAGI. The CDR3 covers 14 residues. CDR3 DNA: TGTGCCAGTAGATGGACAGGGGTTTACACTGAAGCTCTCTTT. Protein product: CASRWTGVYTEALF.

This sequence joins TRBV11-2 and TRBJ2-7; 8 bases are a match to TRBD2. CDR3 length equals 15 residues. CDR1 is SGHAT and CDR2 is FQNNGV in the germline V gene. The ends lost 0 bases at V and 7 bases at J; junction bases unmatched: 8. The CDR3 DNA follows: TGTGCCAGCAGCTTAGATAAGGGACTAGTTCCTGAGCAGTACTTC. Its protein is CASSLDKGLVPEQYF.

With respect to this clonotype: One end of the junction varies from germline; a read error may be responsible. This chain joins TRBV10-2 and TRBJ2-1; the D is unclear. The CDR3 has 13 amino acids. CDR1 and CDR2 (germline): WSHSY, SAAADI. The CDR3 bases are TGCGCCAGTAGTGAGACGACCTACAATGAGCAGTTCTTC. As protein: CASSETTYNEQFF.

This chain joins TRBV15 and TRBJ2-7, with TRBD2 matching 9 bases. CDR1 and CDR2 from the germline V gene are LNHNV and YYDKDF (reference sequence). The CDR3 covers 14 residues. Trimming removed 3 bases from V and 3 bases from J; junction bases left unmatched: 3. CDR3 sequence reads: CATSSSGRNYEQYF. The CDR3 DNA is TGTGCCACCAGCAGTAGCGGGAGAAACTACGAGCAGTACTTC.